The 21 T cell receptor beta chains given below trace back to one sample, sequenced in a study of blood T cell repertoires in COVID-19. Using immunoSEQ multiplex PCR, the repertoire was profiled, and TCRdb retains in-frame clones only, with some absent. The sample lists some 300,000 clones; approximately 90% were seen once. Sequenced material: peripheral blood. The receptor set was obtained from a woman in her twenties or thirties who had recovered from COVID-19.

V usage is TRBV27 and J usage is TRBJ2-7; D might be TRBD1 (6 bases). In germline, CDR1 is MNHEY, CDR2 SMNVEV (reference sequence). The CDR3 runs 15 residues. The V and J ends lost 3 bases and 3 bases respectively, with 15 bases between them. CDR3 amino acids: CASSLRGGKVYEQYF. CDR3 DNA sequence: TGTGCCAGCAGTTTGAGAGGGGGAAAAGTCTACGAGCAGTACTTC.

V is TRBV11-1 and J is TRBJ1-1; D might be TRBD1 (5 bases). V shed 3 bases and J shed 7 bases, with 12 bases lying between them. Germline V gene sequence: CDR1 SGHAT, CDR2 FQDESV (reference sequence). The CDR3 is 13 amino acids. CDR3 nucleotides: TGTGCCAGCAGCTTCGGAGGGGTTCTTGAAGCTTTCTTT. Translating gives CASSFGGVLEAFF.

The chain has TRBV7-3 and TRBJ1-6; 7 positions match TRBD1. The trim removed 4 bases at V and 7 bases at J, leaving 4 bases unmatched. The CDR3 totals 14 residues. CDR1 is SGHTA and CDR2 is FQGTGA in the germline V gene. CDR3 DNA: TGTGCCAGCAGCTCGGGACAGTCAAATTCACCCCTCCACTTT. This codes for CASSSGQSNSPLHF.

This chain joins TRBV24-1 and TRBJ2-1; 9 nucleotides match TRBD2. V lost 4 bases to trimming and J lost 10 bases; unmatched junction nucleotides: 10. Per the germline V gene, CDR1 is KGHDR and CDR2 is SFDVKD. The CDR3 consists of 15 residues. Written as DNA, the CDR3 is TGTGCCACCAGTGACTTAGCGGGGGCGGGCAGCGAGCAGTTCTTC. Translation gives CATSDLAGAGSEQFF.

This chain uses TRBV6-6 with TRBJ1-2; TRBD1 matches at 9 bases. Per germline, CDR1 MNHNY and CDR2 SVGAGI (reference sequence). Trimming removed 4 bases from V and 5 bases from J; junction bases left unmatched: 2. This CDR3 is built from 13 residues. The CDR3 sequence is CASSSGQGYGYTF. The CDR3 DNA sequence: TGTGCCAGCAGTTCGGGACAGGGATATGGCTACACCTTC.

The gene calls are TRBV18 and TRBJ1-4; 7 bases match TRBD1. V gave up 4 bases and J gave up 4 bases; unmatched junction bases: 3. Germline-derived CDR1 and CDR2 are KGHSH and LQKENI. This CDR3 region has 14 residues. The CDR3 sequence is CASSRDSLNEKLFF. The CDR3 DNA sequence: TGTGCCAGCTCACGGGACAGTCTTAATGAAAAACTGTTTTTT. The whole variable domain, filled in from reference TRBV18 and TRBJ1-4, reads NAGVMQNPRHLVRRRGQEARLRCSPMKGHSHVYWYRQLPEEGLKFMVYLQKENIIDESGMPKERFSAEFPKEGPSILRIQQVVRGDSAAYFCASSRDSLNEKLFFGSGTQLSVL.

The V gene is TRBV18, the J gene TRBJ1-1; D uncertain. V lost 3 bases, J lost 1 base, and 12 bases lay in between. This CDR3 has 15 residues. Germline V CDR1 and CDR2: KGHSH, LQKENI. CDR3 nucleotides: TGTGCCAGCTCACCTCTCAGCGATCCGAACACTGAAGCTTTCTTT. This sequence encodes CASSPLSDPNTEAFF.

This chain uses TRBV7-2 with TRBJ2-1, with 14 bases matching TRBD2. Germline V gives CDR1 SGHTA, CDR2 FQGNSA. With V trimmed by 7 bases and J by 8 bases, 4 bases remained unmatched. This CDR3 comprises 14 residues. The CDR3 DNA follows: TGTGCCAGCAAAGGGACTAGCGGGGGCCATGAGCAGTTCTTC. It translates to CASKGTSGGHEQFF. The full variable domain, in which reference TRBV7-2 and TRBJ2-1 provide the parts outside the CDR3, is GAGVSQSPSNKVTEKGKDVELRCDPISGHTALYWYRQSLGQGLEFLIYFQGNSAPDKSGLPSDRFSAERTGGSVSTLTIQRTQQEDSAVYLCASKGTSGGHEQFFGPGTRLTVL.

This rearrangement joins TRBV4-1 to TRBJ2-1, with 9 bases identical to TRBD1. J gave up 7 bases and V 6 bases, and 16 bases lay outside the gene matches. The CDR3 contains 17 residues. CDR1 and CDR2 from the germline V gene are MGHRA and YSYEKL. CDR3 coding DNA: TGCGCCAGCAGTCTACCCTCGACAGGGGGGCCTTCAAATGAGCAGTTCTTC. Protein sequence: CASSLPSTGGPSNEQFF.

This chain joins TRBV28 and TRBJ1-5; D unclear. CDR3 length: 12 amino acids. Germline loops: CDR1 MDHEN, CDR2 SYDVKM. V lost 3 bases to trimming and J lost 3 bases, with 3 bases between them. Here the CDR3 DNA reads TGTGCCAGCAGTTTTTACAATCAGCCCCAGCATTTT. It yields the protein CASSFYNQPQHF.

The V and J genes are TRBV6-5 and TRBJ1-3; D is unresolved. The CDR3 totals 14 residues. Between the trimmed V and J ends, which lost 5 bases and 2 bases, there was a span of 10 bases. CDR1 is MNHEY and CDR2 is SVGAGI in the germline V gene. The CDR3 loop is CASSPGIPGNTIYF. For the CDR3, the DNA is TGTGCCAGCAGTCCCGGGATCCCTGGAAACACCATATATTTT.

The genes are TRBV12-3 or TRBV12-4 and TRBJ1-2; D not resolved. Trimming cost V 3 bases and J 5 bases, with 10 bases left between them. This CDR3 contains 13 residues. The CDR3 spells CASSFEGEYGYTF. The CDR3 region has the DNA TGTGCCAGCAGTTTCGAAGGAGAGTATGGCTACACCTTC.

The V and J genes are TRBV24-1 and TRBJ2-1; D may be TRBD1 (5 bases). Germline V gene lookup returns CDR1 KGHDR and CDR2 SFDVKD. The V end was cut by 10 bases, the J end by 8 bases, with 11 bases between. The length of the CDR3 is 11 residues. Here the CDR3 reads CATAQVYEQFF. In DNA, the CDR3 is TGTGCCACTGCACAGGTCTATGAGCAGTTCTTC.

The table lists this clone with a count of one. The chain has TRBV11-1 and TRBJ2-1; the match to TRBD2 covers 12 bases. The CDR3 loop spans 15 amino acids. Germline CDR1 is SGHAT and CDR2 is FQDESV (reference sequence). V shed 1 base, J shed 7 bases, and the junction held 2 bases outside the gene matches. For the CDR3, the DNA is TGTGCCAGCAGCTTAGGAACTAGCGGGGGGAATGAGCAGTTCTTC. Encoded protein: CASSLGTSGGNEQFF. Looking up the rest from reference TRBV11-1 and TRBJ2-1 gives the full variable domain: EAEVAQSPRYKITEKSQAVAFWCDPISGHATLYWYRQILGQGPELLVQFQDESVVDDSQLPKDRFSAERLKGVDSTLKIQPAELGDSAMYLCASSLGTSGGNEQFFGPGTRLTVL.

V gene TRBV28 combines with J gene TRBJ1-5; 9 positions match TRBD1. Germline V gene sequence: CDR1 MDHEN, CDR2 SYDVKM. There are 14 residues in the CDR3. V lost 5 bases to trimming and J lost 4 bases; unmatched junction nucleotides: 3. Here the CDR3 reads CASSPGQGNQPQHF. The CDR3 bases are TGTGCCAGCAGTCCGGGACAGGGAAATCAGCCCCAGCATTTT. The full variable domain, rest sourced from reference TRBV28 and TRBJ1-5, is DVKVTQSSRYLVKRTGEKVFLECVQDMDHENMFWYRQDPGLGLRLIYFSYDVKMKEKGDIPEGYSVSREKKERFSLILESASTNQTSMYLCASSPGQGNQPQHFGDGTRLSIL.

The V gene is TRBV5-6, the J gene TRBJ1-6; no clear D gene. This CDR3 has 13 residues. Germline V gene data show CDR1 as SGHDT and CDR2 as YYEEEE. Trimming took 1 base from V and 10 from J, leaving 9 bases between them. The CDR3 sequence: CASSLYRESPLHF. CDR3 nucleotides: TGTGCCAGCAGCTTGTACCGGGAGTCACCCCTCCACTTT.

The V and J genes are TRBV14 and TRBJ1-6; 8 nucleotides align to TRBD1. CDR1 and CDR2 from the germline V gene are SGHDN and FVKESK. V was pared by 6 bases and J by 9 bases, with 7 bases of the junction left unmatched. The CDR3 totals 14 residues. The DNA for the CDR3 is TGTGCCAGCAGTTGGAGACAGGGGATTTCACCCCTCCACTTT. As protein: CASSWRQGISPLHF.

The chain joins TRBV5-4 to TRBJ2-7; maybe TRBD2 (5 bases). There are 16 residues in the CDR3. Per the germline V gene, CDR1 is SGHNT and CDR2 is YYREEE (reference sequence). V was trimmed by 1 base and J by 0 bases, leaving 14 bases between them. Here the CDR3 DNA reads TGTGCCAGCAGCTTGAATAGCGTCCCCAGCTCCTACGAGCAGTACTTC. It translates to CASSLNSVPSSYEQYF.

This chain uses TRBV27 with TRBJ2-7, with TRBD1 identical over 7 bases. V lost 8 bases and J lost 3; bases outside the gene matches: 13. Germline V CDR1 and CDR2: MNHEY, SMNVEV (reference sequence). The CDR3 is made up of 15 amino acids. The CDR3 is CASWALRDSGYEQYF. CDR3 DNA: TGTGCCAGCTGGGCCCTACGGGACAGCGGCTACGAGCAGTACTTC.

This chain uses TRBV2 with TRBJ2-3, with D unresolved. Trimming stripped 8 bases from V and 2 bases from J, with 14 bases between. Germline V gene data show CDR1 as SNHLY and CDR2 as FYNNEI. This CDR3 is 14 amino acids long. The CDR3 bases are TGTGCCAGCCCTCGGGTCCTTATCACAGATACGCAGTATTTT. Translated, it gives CASPRVLITDTQYF.

This rearrangement joins TRBV28 to TRBJ1-4, with a weak D call TRBD1 (6 bases). CDR1 and CDR2 (germline): MDHEN, SYDVKM. Trimming pared 1 base from V and 8 bases from J, leaving 8 bases between. The length of the CDR3 is 13 residues. CDR3 sequence reads: CASSLSGDEKLFF. The CDR3 DNA reads as TGTGCCAGCAGTTTATCAGGGGACGAAAAACTGTTTTTT.